These T cell receptor beta chains were read from a single sample in a study of T cells after yellow fever vaccination. TCRdb re-called the 5' RACE reads with MiXCR, one entry per CDR3 protein. The data show under 250,000 distinct CDR3 sequences, 2.5% to 3.5% seen once. The sequencing here drew on CD4+ T cells sorted from PBMCs, taken 10 days after the yellow fever booster vaccination. The origin of the receptors is a man between 18 and 35 years old who received the YFV17D yellow fever vaccine. Each CDR3 is given without its conserved first and last residue. A D gene is named only where the DNA matches it firmly.

J gene,D gene,V gene,CDR3 protein
TRBJ1-5,TRBD1,TRBV12-3/TRBV12-4,ASSIDRGGQPQH
TRBJ2-1,TRBD2,TRBV9,ASSVTSADEQF
TRBJ2-6,.,TRBV15,ATSRDLGRAGANVLT
TRBJ1-1,.,TRBV7-9,ASSLTQMAF
TRBJ2-1,.,TRBV2,ASSPLRNNEQF
TRBJ1-2,.,TRBV9,ASSATGSYGYT
TRBJ1-4,.,TRBV18,ASSPFDSATNEKLF
TRBJ2-5,.,TRBV5-1,ASSDRLETQY
TRBJ1-1,.,TRBV20-1,SVLGGTNTEAF
TRBJ2-3,TRBD2,TRBV12-3/TRBV12-4,ASSAGLLDTQY
TRBJ2-3,.,TRBV2,ASKARTAVADTQY
TRBJ2-3,TRBD2,TRBV18,ASSVGLGPDTQY
TRBJ2-5,.,TRBV7-8,ASSLEGGNFPQETQY
TRBJ2-3,.,TRBV9,ASSAHLTRSTDTQY
TRBJ2-3,.,TRBV7-3,ASSLTRERTDTQY
TRBJ2-2,TRBD2,TRBV14,ASSPSRWGGRKNTGELF
TRBJ1-2,.,TRBV6-5,ASSSTGDRGYT
TRBJ1-6,.,TRBV5-6,ASTNRGGNSPLH
TRBJ2-7,.,TRBV6-5,ASSYPVDVRTYEQY
TRBJ2-7,.,TRBV7-2,ASSPQTATYEQY
TRBJ1-1,.,TRBV19,ASSSQVLYTEAF
TRBJ1-6,TRBD1,TRBV30,AWSVPDREGSPLH
TRBJ1-1,TRBD1,TRBV5-4,ASSFGTGFATEAF
TRBJ2-5,.,TRBV29-1,SVGGGHLQETQY
TRBJ1-2,.,TRBV7-8,ASSFGQPSYGYT
TRBJ2-2,.,TRBV4-1,ASSQVGGPVLLELF
TRBJ2-1,TRBD2,TRBV5-1,ASSLGYTSGRTYNEQF
TRBJ2-2,.,TRBV6-6,ASSDSYPGELF
TRBJ1-1,.,TRBV3-1,ASSPNSENAAF
TRBJ2-2,.,TRBV11-2,ASSLVRRRPTGELF
TRBJ1-5,.,TRBV7-2,ASSLGAGNSNQPQH
TRBJ1-2,.,TRBV5-1,ASRGMDGPNYGYT
TRBJ1-5,.,TRBV2,ASRAGLSQPQH
TRBJ2-7,TRBD1,TRBV6-6,ASSRIGTGYEQY
TRBJ1-5,.,TRBV24-1,ATSDRINQPQH
TRBJ1-5,.,TRBV27,ASSPEGLGNQPQH
TRBJ2-3,TRBD2,TRBV10-1,ASSEAGGDTQY
TRBJ2-1,.,TRBV27,ASSLSPVTQQQF
TRBJ2-5,.,TRBV20-1,SARALASVRGETQY
TRBJ1-1,.,TRBV5-6,ASSLESLWALNTEAF
TRBJ2-3,TRBD1,TRBV6-4,ASSEGPLGQGNTRY
TRBJ2-7,.,TRBV5-1,ASSLAFKEGAGRY
TRBJ2-1,.,TRBV12-3/TRBV12-4,ASSYGGGIYNEQF
TRBJ2-7,.,TRBV4-1,ASSQDSQSTYEQY